The 13 T cell receptor beta chains below all came from one sample that was sequenced in a study of CD8 T cells in ankylosing spondylitis. Notes on the study in general: Within ankylosing spondylitis blood, a TCR beta motif made up of under 10 highly homologous variants appeared to be characteristic.

Their antigen targets remain unknown. MiXCR, applied by TCRdb to the 5' RACE reads, yields one record per CDR3 protein. The sample holds 670,000 or so distinct CDR3 sequences, 19% seen once. The source material was blood, either unsorted or a sorted T cell fraction (not recorded which). These receptors were collected from a male donor with ankylosing spondylitis.

This chain uses TRBV4-1 with TRBJ1-1, with D tentatively TRBD1 (6 bases). V was pared by 2 bases and J by 1 base, with 11 bases between. Germline CDR1 MGHRA, CDR2 YSYEKL. The CDR3 covers 15 residues. The CDR3 nucleotides read TGCGCCAGCAGCCAAATCGGGACACCGAACACTGAAGCTTTCTTT. It is translated as CASSQIGTPNTEAFF.

This clonotype was recorded at least ten times. At one of its ends the junction is not consistent with the germline gene, which may arise from a read error. This rearrangement joins TRBV5-1 to TRBJ1-5; TRBD1 is a possible D gene (6 bases). Germline V lookup: CDR1 SGHRS, CDR2 YFSETQ. CDR3 length: 14 amino acids. This CDR3 is CASSPGDSNQPQHF. CDR3 in DNA: TGTGCCAGCAGCCCAGGGGATAGCAATCAGCCCCAGCATTTT.

In its sample, this clonotype was seen a few times. The V call is TRBV11-1, the J call TRBJ1-1, with 7 positions matching TRBD1. The germline gives CDR1 SGHAT, CDR2 FQDESV (reference sequence). The CDR3 is 15 residues long. J lost 1 base, V lost 4 bases, and 6 bases had no gene match. In DNA, the CDR3 is TGTGCCAGCAGCTGGGACAGACAGAAGAACACTGAAGCTTTCTTT. It specifies CASSWDRQKNTEAFF. The complete variable domain, with remaining parts taken from reference TRBV11-1 and TRBJ1-1, reads EAEVAQSPRYKITEKSQAVAFWCDPISGHATLYWYRQILGQGPELLVQFQDESVVDDSQLPKDRFSAERLKGVDSTLKIQPAELGDSAMYLCASSWDRQKNTEAFFGQGTRLTVV.

This clonotype was recorded only once. V gene TRBV7-9 combines with J gene TRBJ1-1; D possibly corresponds to TRBD1 (5 bases). V lost 3 bases and J lost 4, with 12 bases in between. CDR3 length: 14 amino acids. Germline CDR1 reads SEHNR; CDR2 reads FQNEAQ (reference sequence). Written as DNA, the CDR3 is TGTGCCAGCAGCTTCCCGGTCGGGGGCACTGAAGCTTTCTTT. This gives the protein CASSFPVGGTEAFF.

The V gene is TRBV6-2 or TRBV6-3, the J gene TRBJ2-7; 12 bases are a match to TRBD2. V shed 3 bases and J 5 bases; nucleotides not matched to a gene: 5. The CDR3 is 15 amino acids. The germline gives CDR1 MNHEY, CDR2 SVGEGT. The CDR3 here is CASSYRGLAGNEQYF. DNA for the CDR3: TGTGCCAGCAGTTATCGGGGACTAGCGGGTAACGAGCAGTACTTC.

V gene TRBV6-6 combines with J gene TRBJ1-1, with D unresolved. Germline-derived CDR1 and CDR2 are MNHNY and SVGAGI (reference sequence). There are 13 residues in the CDR3. Trimming removed 7 bases at V and 1 base at J, with 10 bases between. CDR3 in DNA: TGTGCCAGCACTCTAACCTCGAACACTGAAGCTTTCTTT. Its protein is CASTLTSNTEAFF.

This clonotype has more than one count but fewer than ten. CDR3: CATSSSKGGGGLGDTQYF. The DNA for the CDR3 is TGTGCCACCAGCAGTTCGAAGGGTGGCGGGGGGCTGGGAGATACGCAGTATTTT. The chain recombines TRBV15 with TRBJ2-3, with 8 bases lining up with TRBD2. This CDR3 has 18 amino acids. V shed 3 bases and J 5 bases; nucleotides not matched to a gene: 16. Germline lookup yields CDR1 LNHNV and CDR2 YYDKDF (reference sequence).

This clonotype was seen a few times. CDR3 protein: CASSQDHWGGTNTGELFF. The DNA for the CDR3 is TGTGCCAGCAGCCAAGATCACTGGGGCGGGACGAACACCGGGGAGCTGTTTTTT. V gene TRBV3-1 combines with J gene TRBJ2-2, with a possible D match to TRBD2 (6 bases). The germline CDR1 and CDR2 sequences are LGHDT and YNNKEL (reference sequence). This CDR3 comprises 18 residues. The V and J ends lost 0 bases and 0 bases respectively, with 14 bases between them.

The chain is built from TRBV9 and TRBJ2-5; 9 positions agree with TRBD2. The V segment lost 4 bases and the J segment 3 bases; nucleotides outside the gene matches: 10. Germline loops: CDR1 SGDLS, CDR2 YYNGEE. The CDR3 runs 16 residues. CDR3 in amino acids: CASSPRASGVKETQYF. The DNA of the CDR3 is TGTGCCAGCAGCCCCCGGGCTAGCGGGGTAAAAGAGACCCAGTACTTC.

The V call is TRBV12-3 or TRBV12-4, the J call TRBJ2-1; 10 bases line up with TRBD2. After removal of 7 bases from V and 4 bases from J, the junction contained 7 bases not matched to a gene. The CDR3 consists of 15 residues. The CDR3 region is CASISSGGPYNEQFF. For the CDR3, the DNA is TGTGCCAGCATAAGTAGCGGGGGGCCATACAATGAGCAGTTCTTC.

This clonotype has more than one count but fewer than ten. CDR3 nucleotide sequence: TGTGCCAGCACCCACCCCGGGGCGAACACTGAAGCTTTCTTT. It codes for CASTHPGANTEAFF. The V call is TRBV7-2, the J call TRBJ1-1; D may be TRBD1 (5 bases). The CDR3 covers 14 residues. Germline CDR1 reads SGHTA; CDR2 reads FQGNSA. Trimming pared 7 bases from V and 1 base from J, leaving 13 bases between.

This chain joins TRBV7-9 and TRBJ2-3; no definite D call. Trimming took 6 bases from V and 7 from J, leaving 11 bases between them. The CDR3 loop spans 12 amino acids. The V gene's germline CDR1 is SEHNR and CDR2 FQNEAQ (reference sequence). This chain's CDR3 is CASRPANYTQYF. The DNA of the CDR3 is TGTGCCAGCAGACCAGCCAACTATACGCAGTATTTT.

The chain employs TRBV7-6 and TRBJ2-1; possibly TRBD1 for D (6 bases). The germline V gene encodes CDR1 SGHVS and CDR2 FNYEAQ. Trimming took off 4 bases at V and 0 bases at J, with 16 bases between the two ends. The CDR3 totals 17 residues. CDR3 in DNA: TGTGCCAGCAGCTCTACAAGAGGGGGAAGCTCCTACAATGAGCAGTTCTTC. Its translation is CASSSTRGGSSYNEQFF.